Listed below are T cell receptor beta chains from one sample, sequenced in a study of blood T cells in healthy people across ages. TCRdb redid the calling of the 5' RACE reads with MiXCR, one entry per CDR3 protein. The sample lists approximately 800,000 distinct CDR3 sequences, roughly 53% occurring once. Sample: blood. These receptors were collected from an elderly man in good health. Each CDR3 is given with its conserved first and last residue. D genes are given only for firm matches. Size values are once, few and many counts, or a class for expanded clones, and some rows have none.

j_call v_call clone_size d_call cdr3_nt cdr3_aa
TRBJ2-1 TRBV28 . TRBD2 TGTGCCAGCACTTCGGGACTAGCGGGGGGCCTTGGCAATGAGCAGTTCTTC CASTSGLAGGLGNEQFF
TRBJ2-1 TRBV5-1 . . TGCGCCAGCAGCTTGGTTGTGGCACAAGAGCAGTTCTTC CASSLVVAQEQFF
TRBJ2-1 TRBV7-9 . TRBD2 TGTGCCAGCAGCCCAATTAGCGGGAGGGCCGGTTCCTACAATGAGCAGTTCTTC CASSPISGRAGSYNEQFF
TRBJ2-7 TRBV6-5 . TRBD2 TGTGCCAGCAGTTACGAAGGACTAGCGGGGTTCCCCTACGAGCAGTACTTC CASSYEGLAGFPYEQYF
TRBJ2-4 TRBV20-1 . TRBD1 TGCAGTGCCAGGGGGCAGGGCCAAGACATTCAGTACTTC CSARGQGQDIQYF
TRBJ2-3 TRBV5-1 . TRBD2 TGCGCCAGCAGCTTGGCCGAAACGGGAGGGCCTACAGATACGCAGTATTTT CASSLAETGGPTDTQYF
TRBJ1-5 TRBV12-5 . . TGTGCTAGTGTCGCTGCGGTGGGCAATCAGCCCCAGCATTTT CASVAAVGNQPQHF
TRBJ2-7 TRBV6-2/TRBV6-3 once . TGTGCCAGCAGCACCGGGACGGCAGGGAAGTACGAGCAGTACTTC CASSTGTAGKYEQYF
TRBJ2-3 TRBV7-2 few TRBD1 TGTGCCAGCAGCAGCAGGGGGCGCGACACAGATACGCAGTATTTT CASSSRGRDTDTQYF
TRBJ1-2 TRBV29-1 . TRBD1 TGCAGCGTTGACCGCCCGGGACAGGATAACGGCTACACCTTC CSVDRPGQDNGYTF
TRBJ2-7 TRBV2 . TRBD2 TGTGCCAGCAACGGGGGGACTGCCTACGAGCAGTACTTC CASNGGTAYEQYF
TRBJ2-1 TRBV20-1 once TRBD2 TGCAGTGCTAGGAATAGCGGGAGGGCCGTCAATGAGCAGTTCTTC CSARNSGRAVNEQFF
TRBJ2-1 TRBV20-1 . . TGCAGTGCACGAGGACAGTTAAACAATGAGCAGTTCTTC CSARGQLNNEQFF
TRBJ2-7 TRBV5-1 . . TGCGCCAGCAGCTTGTCTCCGGCCCTCAACACCTACGAGCAGTACTTC CASSLSPALNTYEQYF
TRBJ1-5 TRBV7-3 once TRBD1 TGTGCCAGCAGCCCAGGACAGGGTAATTCACCCCAGCATTTT CASSPGQGNSPQHF
TRBJ2-2 TRBV3-1 few . TGTGCCAGCAGCCAAGAATACACCGGGGAGCTGTTTTTT CASSQEYTGELFF
TRBJ1-2 TRBV12-3/TRBV12-4 . . TGTGCCAGCAGAAAGGACAGTGTGCTTAACTATGGCTACACCTTC CASRKDSVLNYGYTF
TRBJ2-3 TRBV20-1 few TRBD1 TGCAGTGCTAAACCGGGACAGGCTGTAAACAGATACGCGTATTTT CSAKPGQAVNRYAYF
TRBJ1-2 TRBV6-2/TRBV6-3 . . TGTGCCAGCAGTTACTCGACGATCTATGGCTACACCTTC CASSYSTIYGYTF
TRBJ1-2 TRBV6-2/TRBV6-3 . . TGTGCCAGCAGGACAGACACTATCTCTGGCTACACCTTC CASRTDTISGYTF
TRBJ2-5 TRBV6-6 . . TGTGCCAGCAGCAGCCCGGGGACTGCACCGGGGACCCAGTACTTC CASSSPGTAPGTQYF
TRBJ2-3 TRBV20-1 few TRBD2 TGCAGTGCTAGAGCTTTAGCGGGAGGGATCCTAGATACGCAGTATTTT CSARALAGGILDTQYF
TRBJ2-3 TRBV6-5 few . TGTGCCAGCAGCCGGTCATTGGATACGCAGTATTTT CASSRSLDTQYF
TRBJ2-4 TRBV5-1 . TRBD2 TGCGCCAGCACGGGGGGAGGCCTACCATTGGGGGAGCAGTACTTC CASTGGGLPLGEQYF
TRBJ2-1 TRBV4-2 few TRBD2 TGTGCCAGCAGTCCGGGACTAGCTAACAATGAGCAGTTCTTC CASSPGLANNEQFF
TRBJ2-7 TRBV20-1 . . TGCAGTGCTAGAGACCCGTCCACCGGGCAGAGGACCTACGAGCAGTACTTC CSARDPSTGQRTYEQYF
TRBJ2-3 TRBV7-2 few TRBD2 TGTGCCAGCAGCTTAGGGGGGGGGAGGGGCGGGGCCCGTGAGCAGTATTTT CASSLGGGRGGAREQYF
TRBJ2-3 TRBV14 once . TGTGCCAGCAGCCAAGATCCCTATGGACTGGGGTCTCTCACAGATACGCAGTATTTT CASSQDPYGLGSLTDTQYF
TRBJ2-3 TRBV11-3 . TRBD2 TGTGCCAGCAGCTTTGGACTAGCGGGACCTCCTGGCACAGATACGCAGTATTTT CASSFGLAGPPGTDTQYF
TRBJ2-1 TRBV29-1 . . . CSVAWGPGNEQSF
TRBJ2-5 TRBV7-9 few . TGTGCCAGCAGCTTAGTGGAAGGGACCTACGAGCAGTACTTT CASSLVEGTYEQYF
TRBJ2-5 TRBV29-1 . . TGCAGCGGTTGGGTATTTGAGACCCAGTACTTC CSGWVFETQYF
TRBJ2-6 TRBV6-5 . . TGTGCCAGCGGGAATTCTGGGGCCAACGTCCTGACTTTC CASGNSGANVLTF
TRBJ2-2 TRBV25-1 . . TGTGCCAGCAGTCCCAGGGGAACCGCCGGGGAGCTGTTTTTT CASSPRGTAGELFF
TRBJ1-3 TRBV12-3/TRBV12-4 . . TGTGCCAGCAGTTCGACAGTAATTTCTGGAAACACCATATATTTT CASSSTVISGNTIYF
TRBJ1-2 TRBV5-1 few TRBD1 TGCGCCAGCAGCACCCAGACAGGGCCCAACTATGGCTACACCTTC CASSTQTGPNYGYTF
TRBJ1-1 TRBV10-3 . TRBD1 TGTGCCATCAGACGACAGGGGGACACTGAAGCTTTCTTT CAIRRQGDTEAFF
TRBJ2-7 TRBV29-1 . TRBD2 TGCAGCGTTGAACTAGCGGGAGTGGAATACGAGCAGTACTTC CSVELAGVEYEQYF
TRBJ2-5 TRBV20-1 few . TGCAGTGCACTCCCGGGGACCCAAGAGACCCAGTACTTC CSALPGTQETQYF
TRBJ2-1 TRBV27 few TRBD1 TGTGCCAGCAGTATTAGGACAGGGGTTAATGAGCAGTTCTTC CASSIRTGVNEQFF
TRBJ1-2 TRBV5-1 . . TGCGCCAGCAGCTCCCACAGGGCGAACTATGGCTACACCTTC CASSSHRANYGYTF
TRBJ2-1 TRBV11-1 . TRBD2 TGTGCCAGCAGCTTAGGGCGGGAGGCCATCGTGCAGCAGTTCTTC CASSLGREAIVQQFF
TRBJ2-7 TRBV11-2 . . TGTGCCAGCAGGCCCCTGTGGCGATCCCCCGAGCAGTACTTC CASRPLWRSPEQYF
TRBJ2-1 TRBV6-5 . TRBD2 TGTGCCAGCACTCGCCTAGCGGGAGATGAGCAGTTCTTC CASTRLAGDEQFF
TRBJ2-1 TRBV9 . TRBD2 TGTGCCAGCAGCGTAGATAGCGGGAGGTGGAATGAGCAGTTCTTC CASSVDSGRWNEQFF
TRBJ2-3 TRBV7-9 few . TGTGCCAGCAGCTTAGGCGCAGGCCCCGAAACAGATACGCAGTATTTT CASSLGAGPETDTQYF
TRBJ2-5 TRBV27 few TRBD2 TGTGCCAGCAGTAGCGGGAGGGGGAAGACCCAGTACTTC CASSSGRGKTQYF
TRBJ1-4 TRBV14 . . TGTGCCAGTAGCCAAGTTACCGGGTGGGGTAATGAAAAACTGTTTTTT CASSQVTGWGNEKLFF